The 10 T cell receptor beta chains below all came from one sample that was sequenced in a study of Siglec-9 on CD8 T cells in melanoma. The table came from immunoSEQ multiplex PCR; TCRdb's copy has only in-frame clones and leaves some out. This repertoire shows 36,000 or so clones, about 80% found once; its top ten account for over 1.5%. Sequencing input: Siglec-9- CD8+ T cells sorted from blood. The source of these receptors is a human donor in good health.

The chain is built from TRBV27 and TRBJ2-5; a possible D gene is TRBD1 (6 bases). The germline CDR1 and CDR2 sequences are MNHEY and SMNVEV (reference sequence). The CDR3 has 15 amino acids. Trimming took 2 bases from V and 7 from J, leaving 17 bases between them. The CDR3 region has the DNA TGTGCCAGCAGTTTAATCCAGGGGTCTGGGGGGACCCAGTACTTC. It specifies CASSLIQGSGGTQYF.

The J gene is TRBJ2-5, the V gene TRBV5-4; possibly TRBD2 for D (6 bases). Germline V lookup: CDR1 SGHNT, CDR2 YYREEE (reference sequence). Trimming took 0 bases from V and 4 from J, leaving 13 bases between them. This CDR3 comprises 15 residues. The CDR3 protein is CASSLGLGAGETQYF. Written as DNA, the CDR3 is TGTGCCAGCAGCTTGGGTCTGGGAGCGGGAGAGACCCAGTACTTC.

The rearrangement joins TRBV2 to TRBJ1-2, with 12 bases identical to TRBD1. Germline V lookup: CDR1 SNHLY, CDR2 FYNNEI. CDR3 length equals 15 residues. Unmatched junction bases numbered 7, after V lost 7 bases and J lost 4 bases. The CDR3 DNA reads TGTGCCAGCAACACCGGGACAGGGGGCGTCTATGGCTACACCTTC. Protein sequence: CASNTGTGGVYGYTF.

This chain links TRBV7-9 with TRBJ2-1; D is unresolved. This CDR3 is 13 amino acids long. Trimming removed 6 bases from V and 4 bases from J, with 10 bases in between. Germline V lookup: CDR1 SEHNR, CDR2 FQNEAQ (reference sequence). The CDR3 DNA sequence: TGTGCCAGCAGTCCTCGAGAGTACAATGAGCAGTTCTTC. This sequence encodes CASSPREYNEQFF.

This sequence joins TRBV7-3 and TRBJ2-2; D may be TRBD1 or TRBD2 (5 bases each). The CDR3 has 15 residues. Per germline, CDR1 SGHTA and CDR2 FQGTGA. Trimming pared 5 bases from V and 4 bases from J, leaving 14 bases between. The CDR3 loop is CASSEVGGGTGELFF. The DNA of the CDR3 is TGTGCCAGCAGCGAGGTTGGGGGTGGCACCGGGGAGCTGTTTTTT. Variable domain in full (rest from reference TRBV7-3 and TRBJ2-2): GAGVSQTPSNKVTEKGKYVELRCDPISGHTALYWYRQSLGQGPEFLIYFQGTGAADDSGLPNDRFFAVRPEGSVSTLKIQRTERGDSAVYLCASSEVGGGTGELFFGEGSRLTVL.

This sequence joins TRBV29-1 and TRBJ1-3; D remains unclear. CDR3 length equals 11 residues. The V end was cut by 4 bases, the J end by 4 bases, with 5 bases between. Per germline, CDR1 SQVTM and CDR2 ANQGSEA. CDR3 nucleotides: TGCAGCGTTGCCCGAGGAAACACCATATATTTT. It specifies CSVARGNTIYF.

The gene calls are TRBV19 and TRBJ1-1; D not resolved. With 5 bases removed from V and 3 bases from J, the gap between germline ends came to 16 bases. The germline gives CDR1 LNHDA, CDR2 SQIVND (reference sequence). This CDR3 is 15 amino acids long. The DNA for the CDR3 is TGTGCCAGTAGTCCTAATCGGGAATGGGACACTGAAGCTTTCTTT. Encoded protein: CASSPNREWDTEAFF.

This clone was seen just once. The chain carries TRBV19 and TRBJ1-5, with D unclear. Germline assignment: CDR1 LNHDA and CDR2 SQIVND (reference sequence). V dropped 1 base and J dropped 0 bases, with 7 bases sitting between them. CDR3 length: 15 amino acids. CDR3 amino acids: CASSIADLSNQPQHF. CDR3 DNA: TGTGCCAGTAGTATAGCGGACCTTAGCAATCAGCCCCAGCATTTT.

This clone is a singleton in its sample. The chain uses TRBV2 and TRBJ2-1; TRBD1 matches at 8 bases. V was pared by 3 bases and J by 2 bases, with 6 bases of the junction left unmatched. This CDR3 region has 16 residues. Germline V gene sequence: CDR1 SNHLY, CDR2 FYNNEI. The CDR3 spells CASSDLQGAAYNEQFF. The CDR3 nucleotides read TGTGCCAGCAGTGATCTTCAGGGGGCAGCCTACAATGAGCAGTTCTTC.

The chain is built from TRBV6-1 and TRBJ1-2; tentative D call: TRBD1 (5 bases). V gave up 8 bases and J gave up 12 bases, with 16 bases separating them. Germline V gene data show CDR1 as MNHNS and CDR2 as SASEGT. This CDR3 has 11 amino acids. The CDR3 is CASSDDSSHTF. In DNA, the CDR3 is TGTGCCAGCTCCGACGACAGTTCCCACACCTTC.